The 32 T cell receptor beta chains given below trace back to one sample, sequenced in a study of radiation and T cells in renal cell carcinoma. The method was immunoSEQ multiplex PCR; TCRdb's version includes in-frame clones alone and lacks a portion of them. The table has just under 150,000 clones, approximately 86% seen once. This sample's time point: blood 4 weeks post-SBRT, at nephrectomy. Treatment denoted: 15 Gy SBRT to primary tumor, nephrectomy 4 weeks later. Here the sequenced sample was blood, taken from a patient whose treatment included radiotherapy and nephrectomy. All receptors come from a woman in her fifties or sixties with renal cell carcinoma.

CDR3 DNA sequence: TGCGCCAGCAGCCAAGATGGAGGAGGGGGAGCTTTCTTT. This gives the protein CASSQDGGGGAFF. The chain has TRBV4-3 and TRBJ1-1, with D possibly matching TRBD1 (6 bases). Germline-derived CDR1 and CDR2 are LGHNA and YSLEER. The V end lost 0 bases, the J end lost 10 bases, and 12 bases lay between the germline ends. The CDR3 loop spans 13 amino acids.

The chain recombines TRBV18 with TRBJ2-7, with D unresolved. Germline assignment: CDR1 KGHSH and CDR2 LQKENI. Trimming shortened V by 0 bases and J by 1 base, and 4 bases separated the two germline ends. The CDR3 is 13 residues long. The CDR3 coding sequence is TGTGCCAGCTCACCACCGGTGTCCTACGAGCAGTACTTC. It specifies CASSPPVSYEQYF.

J is TRBJ2-3 and V is TRBV9; D ambiguous. V lost 0 bases, J lost 2 bases, and 7 bases lay in between. The germline gives CDR1 SGDLS, CDR2 YYNGEE. This CDR3 is built from 14 residues. CDR3 in DNA: TGTGCCAGCAGCGTAGTCGGACCCACAGATACGCAGTATTTT. It is translated as CASSVVGPTDTQYF.

The chain links TRBV5-1 to TRBJ1-5, with D possibly TRBD1 on 6 matching bases. The CDR3 is 16 amino acids. Trimming removed 5 bases from V and 1 base from J, with 16 bases in between. CDR1 is SGHRS, CDR2 YFSETQ, per germline. In DNA, the CDR3 is TGCGCCAGCAGTCATAAACAGGGAGGCAGCAATCAGCCCCAGCATTTT. Amino acid sequence: CASSHKQGGSNQPQHF.

The table lists this clone with many counts. The V gene is TRBV9, the J gene TRBJ1-4; 8 bases are a match to TRBD1. This CDR3 has 15 amino acids. Germline CDR1 is SGDLS and CDR2 is YYNGEE. The V and J ends lost 6 bases and 5 bases, in that order; junction bases with no gene match: 9. The CDR3 sequence: CASKRGTGGNEKLFF. The CDR3 nucleotides read TGTGCCAGCAAAAGAGGTACAGGGGGAAATGAAAAACTGTTTTTT.

CDR3 sequence reads: CASSFDRAETQYF. The CDR3 region has the DNA TGTGCCAGCAGTTTCGACAGGGCAGAGACCCAGTACTTC. This chain uses TRBV6-6 with TRBJ2-5, with 7 nucleotides matching TRBD1. Germline V gene sequence: CDR1 MNHNY, CDR2 SVGAGI (reference sequence). There are 13 residues in the CDR3. The V gene end was trimmed by 4 bases and the J gene end by 4 bases; junction bases not matched to a gene: 3.

This chain connects TRBV4-3 to TRBJ1-2; D is unclear. Germline V gene data show CDR1 as LGHNA and CDR2 as YSLEER. Trimming shortened V by 0 bases and J by 2 bases, and 13 bases separated the two germline ends. This CDR3 is built from 16 residues. The CDR3 DNA reads as TGCGCCAGCAGCCAAGATAGAGGTGGCAGAAACTATGGCTACACCTTC. Translated, it gives CASSQDRGGRNYGYTF.

This rearrangement joins TRBV7-2 to TRBJ2-7; perhaps TRBD2 as D (5 bases). Trimming removed 8 bases at V and 0 bases at J, with 11 bases between. The CDR3 has 13 residues. The germline gives CDR1 SGHTA, CDR2 FQGNSA. In DNA form, the CDR3 reads TGTGCCAGCGGAGGTTTTAACTCCTACGAGCAGTACTTC. Translated: CASGGFNSYEQYF.

The gene calls are TRBV4-3 and TRBJ2-1, with D maybe TRBD1 (5 bases). This CDR3 is 13 amino acids long. Trimming pared 1 base from V and 9 bases from J, leaving 10 bases between. Per the germline V gene, CDR1 is LGHNA and CDR2 is YSLEER. CDR3 sequence: CASSQAGIAEQFF. The CDR3 DNA reads TGCGCCAGCAGCCAAGCAGGGATCGCTGAGCAGTTCTTC.

The chain is built from TRBV7-2 and TRBJ1-5; tentative D call: TRBD1 (6 bases). This CDR3 region has 14 residues. Trimming took off 1 base at V and 8 bases at J, with 12 bases between the two ends. CDR1 SGHTA and CDR2 FQGNSA come from the germline V gene. The DNA of the CDR3 is TGTGCCAGCAGCTTAGGACAGCCAGGGGAGCCCCAGCATTTT. It translates to CASSLGQPGEPQHF.

This clone was seen only a few times. The chain couples TRBV5-6 to TRBJ1-5, with TRBD1 matching over 9 bases. The germline gives CDR1 SGHDT, CDR2 YYEEEE. This CDR3 is built from 15 residues. Germline trimming cut 1 base from V and 4 bases from J; bases unmatched to any gene: 3. In nucleotides, the CDR3 is TGTGCCAGCAGCTTGAGGGACAGGGAGAATCAGCCCCAGCATTTT. Its protein is CASSLRDRENQPQHF.

This clone was counted between two and nine times. This chain joins TRBV28 and TRBJ1-1; D call uncertain. The V gene's germline CDR1 is MDHEN and CDR2 SYDVKM. The CDR3 is 15 residues long. V was clipped by 5 bases and J by 4 bases, with 17 bases between them. CDR3 DNA sequence: TGTGCCAGCAGTCAAAGGACGGCCCCCCGCACTGAAGCTTTCTTT. Translated: CASSQRTAPRTEAFF.

The J gene is TRBJ2-3, the V gene TRBV9, with 10 bases lining up with TRBD2. The CDR3 covers 14 residues. The germline gives CDR1 SGDLS, CDR2 YYNGEE. V lost 3 bases, J lost 4 bases, and 2 bases stayed unmatched. CDR3 residues: CASSGTSGADTQYF. The CDR3 bases are TGTGCCAGCAGCGGAACTAGCGGGGCAGATACGCAGTATTTT. The full variable domain, with the rest looked up from reference TRBV9 and TRBJ2-3, is DSGVTQTPKHLITATGQRVTLRCSPRSGDLSVYWYQQSLDQGLQFLIQYYNGEERAKGNILERFSAQQFPDLHSELNLSSLELGDSALYFCASSGTSGADTQYFGPGTRLTVL.

This rearrangement joins TRBV14 to TRBJ2-5, with D perhaps given as TRBD1 or TRBD2 (6 bases each). V lost 5 bases, J lost 4 bases, and 17 bases lay in between. CDR1 and CDR2 (germline): SGHDN, FVKESK. This CDR3 has 15 amino acids. In DNA, the CDR3 is TGTGCCAGCAGCTACTTCAGGGGAGGAGGAGAGACCCAGTACTTC. Translation: CASSYFRGGGETQYF.

In this sample, this clone turned up once. The chain carries TRBV4-3 and TRBJ2-5; D not certain. Germline V gives CDR1 LGHNA, CDR2 YSLEER. The germline V and J ends were trimmed by 0 bases and 4 bases, with 6 bases remaining between them. This CDR3 is built from 13 residues. CDR3 nucleotides: TGCGCCAGCAGCCAAGATTGGGGAGAGACCCAGTACTTC. It is translated as CASSQDWGETQYF.

The rearrangement joins TRBV19 to TRBJ1-1; 7 nucleotides agree with TRBD1. V trimming: 0 bases; J trimming: 4 bases; junction bases outside the gene matches: 2. The CDR3 consists of 14 residues. Germline CDR1 LNHDA, CDR2 SQIVND (reference sequence). The CDR3 protein is CASSIDRGSTEAFF. The CDR3, as DNA: TGTGCCAGTAGTATAGACAGGGGGAGCACTGAAGCTTTCTTT.

This clone was detected a few times. The chain uses TRBV5-1 and TRBJ2-7, with a possible D match to TRBD2 (6 bases). V was pared by 0 bases and J by 0 bases, with 10 bases between. This CDR3 comprises 15 residues. Per the germline V gene, CDR1 is SGHRS and CDR2 is YFSETQ. The CDR3 DNA is TGCGCCAGCAGCTTGGGGGGGACTTACTCCTACGAGCAGTACTTC. This translates into CASSLGGTYSYEQYF.

The rearrangement joins TRBV7-3 to TRBJ2-5, with 10 bases matching TRBD2. The ends lost 1 base at V and 7 bases at J; junction bases unmatched: 9. Germline CDR1 and CDR2: SGHTA and FQGTGA. This CDR3 is 16 amino acids long. The CDR3 DNA follows: TGTGCCAGCAGCTTAAGGCTAGCGGGAGAGGGAGGGACCCAGTACTTC. It yields the protein CASSLRLAGEGGTQYF.

The chain uses TRBV5-5 and TRBJ1-1, with no clear D. This CDR3 is built from 16 residues. Trimming stripped 0 bases from V and 1 base from J, with 13 bases between. CDR1 and CDR2 from the germline V gene are SGHKS and YYEKEE (reference sequence). In DNA, the CDR3 is TGTGCCAGCAGCTTGGTTGGCACCGTGGGGAACACTGAAGCTTTCTTT. Its translation: CASSLVGTVGNTEAFF.

The chain has TRBV11-2 and TRBJ2-7; TRBD1 aligns across 7 bases. V lost 1 base to trimming and J lost 4 bases; unmatched junction nucleotides: 10. Germline CDR1 SGHAT, CDR2 FQNNGV. CDR3 length equals 16 residues. The CDR3 DNA is TGTGCCAGCAGCTTAGTTTTAGGGGGCGCGAGGTACGAGCAGTACTTC. It specifies CASSLVLGGARYEQYF.

This chain connects TRBV5-4 to TRBJ1-3; D is unresolved. The germline CDR1 and CDR2 sequences are SGHNT and YYREEE (reference sequence). The length of the CDR3 is 12 residues. Trimming cost V 4 bases and J 4 bases, with 6 bases left between them. The CDR3 sequence is CASSGPGNTIYF. CDR3 nucleotides: TGTGCCAGCAGCGGGCCAGGAAACACCATATATTTT.

This clone has just one count. The chain has TRBV5-5 and TRBJ2-2; D call uncertain. CDR3 length: 16 amino acids. Trimming took off 0 bases at V and 0 bases at J, with 9 bases between the two ends. Germline V CDR1 and CDR2: SGHKS, YYEKEE (reference sequence). The CDR3 sequence is CASSLVVAANTGELFF. DNA of the CDR3: TGTGCCAGCAGCTTGGTGGTAGCAGCGAACACCGGGGAGCTGTTTTTT.

The chain is built from TRBV5-5 and TRBJ1-1; no clear D. The V end lost 0 bases, the J end lost 1 base, and 10 bases lay between the germline ends. The CDR3 loop spans 15 amino acids. Germline-derived CDR1 and CDR2 are SGHKS and YYEKEE (reference sequence). The CDR3 DNA follows: TGTGCCAGCAGCTTGGTTGGCCAGAAGAACACTGAAGCTTTCTTT. This codes for CASSLVGQKNTEAFF.

This clone occurred once. This chain connects TRBV19 to TRBJ2-5; 15 bases match TRBD2. The J segment lost 5 bases and the V segment lost 5 bases, leaving 3 bases of the junction unmatched. CDR3 length equals 15 residues. The germline V gene has CDR1 LNHDA and CDR2 SQIVND (reference sequence). The CDR3 sequence: CASSPGLAGGETQYF. The CDR3, as DNA: TGTGCCAGTAGTCCTGGACTAGCGGGAGGGGAGACCCAGTACTTC.

The rearrangement uses TRBV2 and TRBJ2-1; 8 bases match TRBD1. Germline-derived CDR1 and CDR2 are SNHLY and FYNNEI. Germline trimming cut 11 bases from V and 5 bases from J; bases unmatched to any gene: 11. The CDR3 spans 14 residues. This CDR3 is CALARGQRDNEQFF. The CDR3 DNA is TGTGCCCTTGCCAGGGGGCAGAGGGACAATGAGCAGTTCTTC.

This clone was counted between two and nine times. The genes are TRBV21-1 and TRBJ1-1; the table names TRBD1, a call not compared with the DNA. TRBV21-1 has pseudogene status. The CDR3 extends over 15 amino acids. The DNA of the CDR3 is TGTGCCAGCAGCAAAATTAGGACAGATAACACTGAAGCTTTCTTT. Its protein product is CASSKIRTDNTEAFF.

J is TRBJ2-1 and V is TRBV5-1; TRBD2 is a possible D gene (6 bases). Trimming removed 4 bases from V and 5 bases from J, with 19 bases in between. The CDR3 contains 16 residues. Germline CDR1 reads SGHRS; CDR2 reads YFSETQ. CDR3 amino acids: CASSPTVSGENNEQFF. CDR3 DNA: TGCGCCAGCAGCCCCACCGTTTCGGGAGAGAACAATGAGCAGTTCTTC.

In its sample, this clone was seen a few times. CDR3 in amino acids: CASSLSGDTGELFF. The CDR3 nucleotides are TGCGCCAGCAGTCTTAGCGGAGACACCGGGGAGCTGTTTTTT. V is TRBV10-1 and J is TRBJ2-2; tentative D call: TRBD2 (6 bases). Germline V gene lookup returns CDR1 WNHNN and CDR2 SYGVQD (reference sequence). V lost 5 bases to trimming and J lost 3 bases, with 10 bases between them. CDR3 length: 14 residues.

The chain recombines TRBV25-1 with TRBJ2-1; D is possibly TRBD2 (6 bases). The germline V gene has CDR1 MGHDK and CDR2 SYGVNS. V was trimmed by 3 bases and J by 10 bases, leaving 13 bases between them. This CDR3 contains 13 residues. The CDR3 region has the DNA TGTGCCAGCAGTGATGCGGGACTTATCGAGCAGTTCTTC. Protein product: CASSDAGLIEQFF. Variable domain in full (rest from reference TRBV25-1 and TRBJ2-1): EADIYQTPRYLVIGTGKKITLECSQTMGHDKMYWYQQDPGMELHLIHYSYGVNSTEKGDLSSESTVSRIRTEHFPLTLESARPSHTSQYLCASSDAGLIEQFFGPGTRLTVL.

This clone was recorded once. The chain couples TRBV13 to TRBJ2-2; D unclear. This CDR3 has 16 residues. The ends were cut back, 4 bases at V and 5 bases at J, with 17 bases in the middle. Germline V gives CDR1 PRHDT, CDR2 FYEKMQ (reference sequence). CDR3 DNA sequence: TGTGCCAGCAGCTCCTCCCGTGGGATAAAGACCGGGGAGCTGTTTTTT. Its translation is CASSSSRGIKTGELFF.

V usage is TRBV2 and J usage is TRBJ2-7; 7 positions match TRBD1. This CDR3 is built from 15 residues. Germline V gene sequence: CDR1 SNHLY, CDR2 FYNNEI. V dropped 2 bases and J dropped 2; count of bases not matched to a gene: 6. DNA for the CDR3: TGTGCCAGCAGTGAATATCGGGACAGTACCTACGAGCAGTACTTC. This sequence encodes CASSEYRDSTYEQYF. Variable domain in full (rest from reference TRBV2 and TRBJ2-7): EPEVTQTPSHQVTQMGQEVILRCVPISNHLYFYWYRQILGQKVEFLVSFYNNEISEKSEIFDDQFSVERPDGSNFTLKIRSTKLEDSAMYFCASSEYRDSTYEQYFGPGTRLTVT.

This chain uses TRBV19 with TRBJ1-2; possible D gene TRBD1, 5 bases. The V and J ends lost 5 bases and 6 bases respectively, with 22 bases between them. This CDR3 region has 16 residues. Per the germline V gene, CDR1 is LNHDA and CDR2 is SQIVND (reference sequence). The CDR3 loop is CASSDSWGLSLNGYTF. The CDR3 DNA is TGTGCCAGTAGTGACTCCTGGGGCCTCTCCTTAAATGGCTACACCTTC. The variable domain in full, with the rest retrieved from reference TRBV19 and TRBJ1-2, is DGGITQSPKYLFRKEGQNVTLSCEQNLNHDAMYWYRQDPGQGLRLIYYSQIVNDFQKGDIAEGYSVSREKKESFPLTVTSAQKNPTAFYLCASSDSWGLSLNGYTFGSGTRLTVV.